A single count supports the clone carrying this T cell receptor (beta chain). CDR1 is SGHAT and CDR2 is FQNNGV in the germline V gene. V lost 1 base, J lost 10 bases, and 14 bases lay in between. CDR3 length: 14 amino acids. This sample was taken from a study of blood T cell repertoires in COVID-19. The authors' processing: Estimation of nucleated cell counts relied on the amplification of reference gene primers. Sequencing used immunoSEQ multiplex PCR; TCRdb keeps in-frame clones, though not all of them. That table gives V, J and clone size, and the DNA gave D and trimming. This sample carries fewer than 45,000 clones, around 74% of them seen once, and the ten largest clones take 8% to 11%.

This clonotype was obtained from a man aged 70 or older with COVID-19, enrolled during active disease. What was sequenced was peripheral blood. The chain links TRBV11-2 to TRBJ2-1, with a tentative D call TRBD2 (6 bases). CDR3 in amino acids: CASSLVLRGNEQFF. For the CDR3, the DNA is TGTGCCAGCAGCTTAGTACTGCGGGGAAACGAGCAGTTCTTC.